The 23 T cell receptor beta chains below come from one sample, sequenced in a study of blood T cell repertoires in COVID-19. Sequenced by immunoSEQ multiplex PCR; TCRdb stores in-frame clones only, minus some. Here the sample spans approximately 130,000 clones, 75% to 85% being singletons. The sequencing sample was made of peripheral blood. The receptors here all came from a man aged 80 or over with acute or convalescent COVID-19.

In its sample, this clone was seen once. The CDR3 DNA follows: TGTGCCAGCAGACCCGGGACAGGGGGGAGAGATACGCAGTATTTT. Translated: CASRPGTGGRDTQYF. The chain combines TRBV6-5 with TRBJ2-3, with 11 bases identical to TRBD1. The V and J ends lost 6 bases and 5 bases, in that order; junction bases with no gene match: 7. CDR3 length: 15 amino acids. Per the germline V gene, CDR1 is MNHEY and CDR2 is SVGAGI.

V and J are TRBV5-1 and TRBJ2-1, with 10 bases fitting TRBD2. V gave up 0 bases and J gave up 8 bases; unmatched junction bases: 8. This CDR3 is 16 amino acids long. The germline CDR1 and CDR2 sequences are SGHRS and YFSETQ. CDR3 sequence: CASSLAPSGGSDEQFF. CDR3 nucleotide sequence: TGCGCCAGCAGCTTGGCCCCTAGCGGGGGAAGCGATGAGCAGTTCTTC. Complete variable domain (other parts from reference TRBV5-1 and TRBJ2-1): KAGVTQTPRYLIKTRGQQVTLSCSPISGHRSVSWYQQTPGQGLQFLFEYFSETQRNKGNFPGRFSGRQFSNSRSEMNVSTLELGDSALYLCASSLAPSGGSDEQFFGPGTRLTVL.

The chain uses TRBV29-1 and TRBJ2-4, with 7 bases identical to TRBD2. Looked up from germline, CDR1 is SQVTM and CDR2 is ANQGSEA. V lost 2 bases and J lost 16; bases outside the gene matches: 8. The CDR3 length is 11 residues. CDR3 loop: CSVENSGLRYF. The CDR3 coding sequence is TGCAGCGTTGAAAATAGCGGGCTCCGATACTTC. The complete variable domain, with remaining parts taken from reference TRBV29-1 and TRBJ2-4, reads SAVISQKPSRDICQRGTSLTIQCQVDSQVTMMFWYRQQPGQSLTLIATANQGSEATYESGFVIDKFPISRPNLTFSTLTVSNMSPEDSSIYLCSVENSGLRYFGAGTRLSVL.

This chain uses TRBV27 with TRBJ1-1, with 7 bases identical to TRBD1. The junction had 8 bases not matched to a gene; V was cut back by 6 bases and J by 1 base. Germline CDR1 and CDR2: MNHEY and SMNVEV (reference sequence). CDR3 length: 15 residues. The CDR3 is CASRLGQQPNTEAFF. The CDR3 nucleotides read TGTGCCAGCAGACTGGGACAGCAACCGAACACTGAAGCTTTCTTT.

This clone has more than one count but fewer than ten. This chain uses TRBV7-9 with TRBJ2-7; D perhaps matches TRBD2 (5 bases). The CDR3 contains 15 residues. V lost 0 bases and J 2 bases, leaving 11 bases between the germline ends. The germline V gene encodes CDR1 SEHNR and CDR2 FQNEAQ (reference sequence). The CDR3 nucleotides are TGTGCCAGCAGCTTAGCGATGGAGGCGGCCTACGAGCAGTACTTC. Encoded protein: CASSLAMEAAYEQYF.

CDR3 sequence: CASSLLPGTEAFF. CDR3 bases: TGTGCCAGCAGCCTTCTTCCGGGCACTGAAGCTTTCTTT. The chain recombines TRBV7-9 with TRBJ1-1; no reliable D call. Trimming stripped 5 bases from V and 4 bases from J, with 11 bases between. The germline CDR1 and CDR2 sequences are SEHNR and FQNEAQ (reference sequence). The CDR3 has 13 residues.

CDR3 sequence: CASKGGGQNSNQPQHF. The CDR3 DNA sequence: TGTGCCAGTAAGGGTGGGGGCCAAAATAGCAATCAGCCCCAGCATTTT. V is TRBV19 and J is TRBJ1-5, with D tentatively TRBD1 (6 bases). The CDR3 covers 16 residues. With 7 bases removed from V and 0 bases from J, the gap between germline ends came to 16 bases. Germline V gives CDR1 LNHDA, CDR2 SQIVND (reference sequence).

This chain links TRBV4-1 with TRBJ2-3; 9 positions agree with TRBD2. Looked up from germline, CDR1 is MGHRA and CDR2 is YSYEKL. V lost 6 bases and J lost 2; bases outside the gene matches: 12. The length of the CDR3 is 17 residues. CDR3: CASSLFSGGLHTDTQYF. CDR3 DNA sequence: TGCGCCAGCAGTCTGTTTAGCGGGGGCCTCCACACAGATACGCAGTATTTT.

This sequence joins TRBV18 and TRBJ2-5; D perhaps matches TRBD1 (6 bases). V lost 4 bases and J lost 5, with 17 bases in between. The CDR3 runs 15 residues. Germline CDR1 is KGHSH and CDR2 is LQKENI. CDR3 in amino acids: CASSLTSQGWETQYF. The CDR3 region has the DNA TGTGCCAGCTCACTAACCTCACAGGGTTGGGAGACCCAGTACTTC.

This clone is classed as medium-sized. This rearrangement joins TRBV5-1 to TRBJ2-1, with 9 nucleotides matching TRBD2. Germline V CDR1 and CDR2: SGHRS, YFSETQ. Losses at the gene ends were 0 bases for V and 15 bases for J; bases not matched to a gene: 16. This CDR3 contains 16 residues. The DNA of the CDR3 is TGCGCCAGCAGCTTGGAGGGCGGGGGGGCGTGGGGGAGCCGGTTCTTC. The encoded protein is CASSLEGGGAWGSRFF.

This clone was seen only a few times. The chain recombines TRBV30 with TRBJ1-5; D is possibly TRBD1 (5 bases). The V and J ends lost 2 bases and 5 bases respectively, with 10 bases between them. Germline V CDR1 and CDR2: GTSNPN, SVGIG (reference sequence). The CDR3 runs to 13 residues. CDR3 nucleotide sequence: TGTGCCTGGAGTCTGGGGGGGGATCAGCCCCAGCATTTT. Translated: CAWSLGGDQPQHF.

This clone appeared a few times. The chain is built from TRBV6-5 and TRBJ1-4, with 7 bases identical to TRBD1. The CDR3 loop spans 14 amino acids. Unmatched junction bases numbered 3, after V lost 4 bases and J lost 4 bases. The germline gives CDR1 MNHEY, CDR2 SVGAGI. CDR3 sequence (DNA): TGTGCCAGCAGTTTGGGACAGCTTAATGAAAAACTGTTTTTT. Translating gives CASSLGQLNEKLFF.

CDR3 sequence: CASSIVWEGQGLDLWAKNIQYF. CDR3 in DNA: TGTGCCAGTAGTATAGTGTGGGAAGGACAGGGGCTCGATTTGTGGGCCAAAAACATTCAGTACTTC. The chain uses TRBV19 and TRBJ2-4; 9 bases line up with TRBD1. Trimming at V came to 1 base and at J to 1 base, leaving 20 bases not matched to a gene. The CDR3 is made up of 22 amino acids. Germline CDR1 is LNHDA and CDR2 is SQIVND (reference sequence).

The chain carries TRBV5-4 and TRBJ2-7, with D tentatively TRBD1 (5 bases). The V gene lost 3 bases and the J gene lost 0 bases, with 7 bases spanning the gap. Germline V gene sequence: CDR1 SGHNT, CDR2 YYREEE (reference sequence). CDR3 length: 13 amino acids. The DNA for the CDR3 is TGTGCCAGCAGCTCGACAGACTCCTACGAGCAGTACTTC. The encoded protein is CASSSTDSYEQYF. Drawing the rest from reference TRBV5-4 and TRBJ2-7, the complete variable domain is ETGVTQSPTHLIKTRGQQVTLRCSSQSGHNTVSWYQQALGQGPQFIFQYYREEENGRGNFPPRFSGLQFPNYSSELNVNALELDDSALYLCASSSTDSYEQYFGPGTRLTVT.

This clone was recorded many times. CDR3 amino acids: CASSQADSGAFF. As DNA, the CDR3 is TGTGCCAGCTCACAGGCGGACAGTGGCGCTTTCTTT. The V call is TRBV18, the J call TRBJ1-1, with D possibly being TRBD1 (6 bases). The CDR3 loop spans 12 amino acids. Trimming removed 4 bases at V and 11 bases at J, with 14 bases between. From germline, CDR1 is KGHSH and CDR2 LQKENI.

This chain connects TRBV6-6 to TRBJ2-2, with D possibly TRBD2 on 6 matching bases. Looked up from germline, CDR1 is MNHNY and CDR2 is SVGAGI (reference sequence). V shed 0 bases and J shed 2 bases, with 10 bases lying between them. CDR3 length: 16 amino acids. The CDR3 loop is CASSYSSGVNTGELFF. The CDR3 DNA reads as TGTGCCAGCAGTTACTCTTCGGGGGTTAACACCGGGGAGCTGTTTTTT.

The chain joins TRBV6-2 or TRBV6-3 to TRBJ1-5; 11 bases fit TRBD1. The CDR3 loop spans 22 amino acids. Trimming took 6 bases from V and 0 from J; bases not matched to a gene: 22. Germline CDR1 reads MNHEY; CDR2 reads SVGEGT. The CDR3 reads CASSPYVGTRTGGAGSNQPQHF. CDR3 DNA sequence: TGTGCCAGCAGCCCCTATGTGGGGACTCGGACAGGGGGCGCGGGTAGCAATCAGCCCCAGCATTTT.

The sample holds a few counts of this clone. The chain has TRBV5-4 and TRBJ1-3; D is possibly TRBD1 (5 bases). This CDR3 is 15 amino acids long. The V end lost 4 bases, the J end lost 0 bases, and 11 bases lay between the germline ends. The germline CDR1 and CDR2 sequences are SGHNT and YYREEE (reference sequence). The DNA of the CDR3 is TGTGCCAGCAGCATAGACAGCGACTCTGGAAACACCATATATTTT. Translating gives CASSIDSDSGNTIYF.

This sequence joins TRBV9 and TRBJ2-3; 9 bases fit TRBD2. CDR3 length equals 18 residues. The germline V gene has CDR1 SGDLS and CDR2 YYNGEE. J gave up 0 bases and V 1 base, and 9 bases lay outside the gene matches. The CDR3 loop reads CASSVTLAGAYSTDTQYF. In DNA, the CDR3 is TGTGCCAGCAGCGTAACGTTAGCGGGGGCCTATAGCACAGATACGCAGTATTTT.

The chain is built from TRBV27 and TRBJ2-7; TRBD1 is a possible D gene (5 bases). There are 13 residues in the CDR3. V was clipped by 3 bases and J by 5 bases, with 11 bases between them. Germline assignment: CDR1 MNHEY and CDR2 SMNVEV (reference sequence). The CDR3 protein is CASSFDRGNEQYF. CDR3 nucleotides: TGTGCCAGCAGTTTTGATAGGGGAAACGAGCAGTACTTC.

This clone was picked up many times. The chain uses TRBV3-1 (or the pseudogene TRBV3-2) and TRBJ2-1, with TRBD2 matching 13 bases. The J segment lost 0 bases and the V segment lost 4 bases, leaving 12 bases of the junction unmatched. The CDR3 contains 20 residues. Looked up from germline, CDR1 is LGHDT and CDR2 is YNNKEL (reference sequence). The CDR3 DNA sequence: TGTGCCAGCAGCCCGCGGACCGGGACTAGCGGGGACAACTCCTACAATGAGCAGTTCTTC. Translation gives CASSPRTGTSGDNSYNEQFF.

The genes are TRBV19 and TRBJ2-7, with 9 positions matching TRBD1. This CDR3 is 14 amino acids long. After removal of 2 bases from V and 6 bases from J, the junction contained 5 bases not matched to a gene. Germline V gene lookup returns CDR1 LNHDA and CDR2 SQIVND (reference sequence). CDR3 DNA: TGTGCCAGTAGTATATGGGGACAGGGTTCCGAGCAGTACTTC. It translates to CASSIWGQGSEQYF.

The CDR3 protein is CASPNEQFF. The CDR3 bases are TGTGCCAGCCCAAATGAGCAGTTCTTC. The V gene is TRBV12-3 or TRBV12-4, the J gene TRBJ2-1; no reliable D call. The CDR3 runs 9 residues. Trimming removed 8 bases from V and 7 bases from J, with 3 bases in between.